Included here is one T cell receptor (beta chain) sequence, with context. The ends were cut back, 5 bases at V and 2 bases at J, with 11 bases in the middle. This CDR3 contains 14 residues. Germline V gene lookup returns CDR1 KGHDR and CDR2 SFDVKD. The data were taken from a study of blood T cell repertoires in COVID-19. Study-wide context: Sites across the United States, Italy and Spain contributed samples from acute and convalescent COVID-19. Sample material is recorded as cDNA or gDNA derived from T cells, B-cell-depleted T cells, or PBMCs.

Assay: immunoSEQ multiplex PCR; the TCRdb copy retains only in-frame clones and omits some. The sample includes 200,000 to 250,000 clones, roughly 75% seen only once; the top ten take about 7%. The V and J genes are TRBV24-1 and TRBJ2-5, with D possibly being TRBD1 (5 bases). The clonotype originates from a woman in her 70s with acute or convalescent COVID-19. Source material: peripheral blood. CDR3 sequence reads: CATSGGAIQETQYF. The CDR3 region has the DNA TGTGCCACCAGTGGTGGGGCCATACAAGAGACCCAGTACTTC.